The 18 T cell receptor beta chains given below trace back to one sample, sequenced in a study of cytomegalovirus exposure and HLA in healthy donors. PCR employed 60 Vbeta and 13 Jbeta primers. Data came from immunoSEQ multiplex PCR; TCRdb stores just in-frame clones and leaves some out. The profile shows 85,000 to 120,000 clones, 65% to 80% of them singletons. The sequenced material came from PBMCs. The receptors stem from a man aged 55-75 years in good health and CMV-seronegative.

The chain uses TRBV5-1 and TRBJ2-3, with TRBD2 identical over 12 bases. V shed 0 bases and J 6 bases; nucleotides not matched to a gene: 2. CDR3 length: 15 residues. From germline, CDR1 is SGHRS and CDR2 YFSETQ. The CDR3 loop reads CASSLGTSGADTQYF. The CDR3 nucleotides read TGCGCCAGCAGCTTGGGGACTAGCGGGGCTGATACGCAGTATTTT. The variable domain in full, with the rest retrieved from reference TRBV5-1 and TRBJ2-3, is KAGVTQTPRYLIKTRGQQVTLSCSPISGHRSVSWYQQTPGQGLQFLFEYFSETQRNKGNFPGRFSGRQFSNSRSEMNVSTLELGDSALYLCASSLGTSGADTQYFGPGTRLTVL.

This chain connects TRBV9 to TRBJ1-2; D possibly corresponds to TRBD1 (5 bases). The CDR3 loop spans 14 amino acids. Germline V gene sequence: CDR1 SGDLS, CDR2 YYNGEE. V lost 7 bases, J lost 0 bases, and 13 bases lay in between. CDR3 region: CASVRTGANYGYTF. CDR3 sequence (DNA): TGTGCCAGCGTCCGAACGGGGGCTAACTATGGCTACACCTTC.

This clone was seen once. The V and J genes are TRBV7-2 and TRBJ1-2, with 9 bases matching TRBD1. V shed 4 bases and J 6 bases; nucleotides not matched to a gene: 6. The germline V gene encodes CDR1 SGHTA and CDR2 FQGNSA. This CDR3 spans 14 amino acids. The DNA of the CDR3 is TGTGCCAGCAGCTGGGACAGGGAACTAGATGGCTACACCTTC. Translating it yields CASSWDRELDGYTF.

This rearrangement joins TRBV5-1 to TRBJ2-1, with 9 bases that match TRBD1. Unmatched junction bases numbered 1, after V lost 0 bases and J lost 3 bases. The germline CDR1 and CDR2 sequences are SGHRS and YFSETQ. The CDR3 length is 15 residues. In nucleotides, the CDR3 is TGCGCCAGCAGCTTGGGACAGGGGGACTACAATGAGCAGTTCTTC. Its protein product is CASSLGQGDYNEQFF. Full variable domain (outside the CDR3, taken from reference TRBV5-1 and TRBJ2-1): KAGVTQTPRYLIKTRGQQVTLSCSPISGHRSVSWYQQTPGQGLQFLFEYFSETQRNKGNFPGRFSGRQFSNSRSEMNVSTLELGDSALYLCASSLGQGDYNEQFFGPGTRLTVL.

This clone was counted only a few times. The J gene is TRBJ2-3, the V gene TRBV4-1; 10 bases are a match to TRBD2. There are 18 residues in the CDR3. J lost 0 bases, V lost 2 bases, and 8 bases had no gene match. Germline CDR1 reads MGHRA; CDR2 reads YSYEKL. CDR3 residues: CASSQPLAGEESTDTQYF. DNA of the CDR3: TGCGCCAGCAGCCAACCCCTAGCGGGGGAGGAAAGCACAGATACGCAGTATTTT.

The rearrangement uses TRBV4-3 and TRBJ2-2; TRBD2 might be the D (5 bases). CDR1 LGHNA and CDR2 YSLEER come from the germline V gene. The CDR3 contains 16 residues. Between the trimmed V and J ends, which lost 0 bases and 3 bases, there was a span of 11 bases. CDR3 amino acids: CASSQDSGGDTGELFF. CDR3 DNA: TGCGCCAGCAGCCAAGATTCAGGAGGTGACACCGGGGAGCTGTTTTTT.

V gene TRBV7-8 combines with J gene TRBJ2-1; 8 positions agree with TRBD2. V dropped 1 base and J dropped 5; count of bases not matched to a gene: 22. The CDR3 runs 21 residues. Per germline, CDR1 SGHVS and CDR2 FQNEAQ. CDR3: CASSLGRGLAGLVGGHNEQFF. CDR3 nucleotides: TGTGCCAGCAGCTTAGGCCGAGGATTAGCGGGGTTGGTAGGAGGTCACAATGAGCAGTTCTTC.

J is TRBJ1-5 and V is TRBV29-1; no firm D call. Germline values: CDR1 SQVTM, CDR2 ANQGSEA. V lost 5 bases, J lost 2 bases, and 7 bases lay in between. The CDR3 extends over 12 amino acids. For the CDR3, the DNA is TGCAGCGTTAAGTCAGGCAATCAGCCCCAGCATTTT. Residues: CSVKSGNQPQHF.

The chain recombines TRBV18 with TRBJ2-3, with D possibly being TRBD1 (6 bases). CDR3 size: 19 residues. Germline V CDR1 and CDR2: KGHSH, LQKENI. V lost 3 bases and J lost 2, with 24 bases in between. CDR3: CASSPRRADSLPNTDTQYF. The CDR3 DNA reads as TGTGCCAGCTCACCTCGCCGAGCGGACAGCCTACCTAACACAGATACGCAGTATTTT.

V and J are TRBV6-6 and TRBJ2-1, with D possibly being TRBD2 (5 bases). The V gene's germline CDR1 is MNHNY and CDR2 SVGAGI (reference sequence). V lost 5 bases to trimming and J lost 6 bases, with 17 bases between them. CDR3 length equals 15 residues. The chain's CDR3 is CASSDNLGGSNEQFF. In DNA, the CDR3 is TGTGCCAGCAGTGATAATCTAGGTGGGAGCAATGAGCAGTTCTTC.

This chain links TRBV4-2 with TRBJ1-5; D may be TRBD1 (5 bases). The germline V and J ends were trimmed by 0 bases and 1 base, with 7 bases remaining between them. This CDR3 has 15 amino acids. From germline, CDR1 is LGHNA and CDR2 YNFKEQ. The CDR3 bases are TGTGCCAGCAGCCAAGAGTACAGGAGCAATCAGCCCCAGCATTTT. It codes for CASSQEYRSNQPQHF.

The chain carries TRBV6-1 and TRBJ2-3; D is unclear. Germline assignment: CDR1 MNHNS and CDR2 SASEGT. V was trimmed by 9 bases and J by 4 bases, leaving 17 bases between them. The length of the CDR3 is 14 residues. In DNA, the CDR3 is TGTGCCAGTCTGAGCATCCTCTCCGCAGATACGCAGTATTTT. This sequence encodes CASLSILSADTQYF.

The gene calls are TRBV4-2 and TRBJ1-6; D unclear. The CDR3 spans 13 residues. The V and J ends lost 0 bases and 10 bases respectively, with 7 bases between them. CDR1 is LGHNA, CDR2 YNFKEQ, per germline. The CDR3 loop is CASSQEQESPLHF. The CDR3 region has the DNA TGTGCCAGCAGCCAAGAGCAGGAATCACCCCTCCACTTT.

This clone was counted a few times. The chain is built from TRBV19 and TRBJ1-6, with D unclear. Deletions cut 8 bases from V and 2 bases from J, with 13 bases between. The CDR3 is 15 residues long. The germline gives CDR1 LNHDA, CDR2 SQIVND (reference sequence). CDR3 loop: CASGKGRAYNSPLHF. Here the CDR3 DNA reads TGTGCCAGTGGGAAAGGGAGGGCCTATAATTCACCCCTCCACTTT.

This rearrangement joins TRBV2 to TRBJ2-3, with 7 bases that match TRBD2. Trimming took 4 bases from V and 2 from J; bases not matched to a gene: 9. The V gene's germline CDR1 is SNHLY and CDR2 FYNNEI. This CDR3 spans 16 amino acids. CDR3 amino acids: CASSGWQAGITDTQYF. CDR3 bases: TGTGCCAGCAGTGGCTGGCAAGCGGGGATCACAGATACGCAGTATTTT. Filled out from reference TRBV2 and TRBJ2-3, the complete variable domain reads EPEVTQTPSHQVTQMGQEVILRCVPISNHLYFYWYRQILGQKVEFLVSFYNNEISEKSEIFDDQFSVERPDGSNFTLKIRSTKLEDSAMYFCASSGWQAGITDTQYFGPGTRLTVL.

This chain uses TRBV5-6 with TRBJ1-3, with D perhaps TRBD1 (6 bases). This CDR3 is 15 amino acids long. The V and J ends lost 4 bases and 3 bases respectively, with 14 bases between them. Germline V gene lookup returns CDR1 SGHDT and CDR2 YYEEEE. The CDR3 spells CASSRRGASGNTIYF. The CDR3 DNA reads as TGTGCCAGCAGCCGACGGGGGGCAAGTGGAAACACCATATATTTT.

This clone was detected once. V usage is TRBV12-5 and J usage is TRBJ1-1; weak D call: TRBD1 (5 bases). V shed 7 bases and J shed 0 bases, with 12 bases lying between them. The CDR3 extends over 14 amino acids. The germline CDR1 and CDR2 sequences are LGHNT and FRNRAP. The CDR3 is CASVLRTLNTEAFF. In nucleotides, the CDR3 is TGTGCTAGTGTGCTAAGGACATTGAACACTGAAGCTTTCTTT. The variable domain in full, with the rest retrieved from reference TRBV12-5 and TRBJ1-1, is DARVTQTPRHKVTEMGQEVTMRCQPILGHNTVFWYRQTMMQGLELLAYFRNRAPLDDSGMPKDRFSAEMPDATLATLKIQPSEPRDSAVYFCASVLRTLNTEAFFGQGTRLTVV.

This chain links TRBV28 with TRBJ1-4; TRBD1 matches 8 bases. CDR1 is MDHEN and CDR2 is SYDVKM in the germline V gene. The CDR3 length is 14 residues. The trim removed 6 bases at V and 5 bases at J, leaving 5 bases unmatched. CDR3: CASRPWTGNEKLFF. DNA of the CDR3: TGTGCCAGCAGACCTTGGACAGGGAATGAAAAACTGTTTTTT.